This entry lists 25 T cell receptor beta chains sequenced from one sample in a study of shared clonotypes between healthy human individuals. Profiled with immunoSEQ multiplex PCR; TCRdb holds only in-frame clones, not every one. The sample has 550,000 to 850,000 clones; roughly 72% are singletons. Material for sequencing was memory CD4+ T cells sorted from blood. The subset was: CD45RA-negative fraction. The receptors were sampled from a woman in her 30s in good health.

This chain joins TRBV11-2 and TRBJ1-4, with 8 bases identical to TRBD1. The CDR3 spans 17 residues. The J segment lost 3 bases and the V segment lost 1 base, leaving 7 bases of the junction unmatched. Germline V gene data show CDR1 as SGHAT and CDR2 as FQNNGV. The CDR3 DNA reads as TGTGCCAGCAGCTTAGGTTTACAGGGGGGATCTAATGAAAAACTGTTTTTT. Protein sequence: CASSLGLQGGSNEKLFF. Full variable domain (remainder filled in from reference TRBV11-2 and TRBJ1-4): EAGVAQSPRYKIIEKRQSVAFWCNPISGHATLYWYQQILGQGPKLLIQFQNNGVVDDSQLPKDRFSAERLKGVDSTLKIQPAKLEDSAVYLCASSLGLQGGSNEKLFFGSGTQLSVL.

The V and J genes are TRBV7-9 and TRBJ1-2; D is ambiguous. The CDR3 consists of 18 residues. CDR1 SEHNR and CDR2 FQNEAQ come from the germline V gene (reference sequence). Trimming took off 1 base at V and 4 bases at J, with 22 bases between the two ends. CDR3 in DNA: TGTGCCAGCAGCTTAGATGCTCTTCCCAGGACCGGATTCTATGGCTACACCTTC. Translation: CASSLDALPRTGFYGYTF.

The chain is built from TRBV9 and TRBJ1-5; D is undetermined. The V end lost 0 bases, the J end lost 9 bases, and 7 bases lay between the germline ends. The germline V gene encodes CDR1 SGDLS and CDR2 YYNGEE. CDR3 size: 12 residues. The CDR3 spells CASSVDRGPQHF. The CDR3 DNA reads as TGTGCCAGCAGCGTAGACCGGGGGCCCCAGCATTTT. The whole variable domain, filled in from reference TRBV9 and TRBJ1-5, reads DSGVTQTPKHLITATGQRVTLRCSPRSGDLSVYWYQQSLDQGLQFLIQYYNGEERAKGNILERFSAQQFPDLHSELNLSSLELGDSALYFCASSVDRGPQHFGDGTRLSIL.

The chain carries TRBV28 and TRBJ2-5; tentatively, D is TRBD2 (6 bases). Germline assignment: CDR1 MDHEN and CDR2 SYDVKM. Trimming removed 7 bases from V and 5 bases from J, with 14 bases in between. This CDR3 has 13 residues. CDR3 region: CASNGGGRETQYF. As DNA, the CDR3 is TGTGCCAGCAACGGGGGAGGACGCGAGACCCAGTACTTC.

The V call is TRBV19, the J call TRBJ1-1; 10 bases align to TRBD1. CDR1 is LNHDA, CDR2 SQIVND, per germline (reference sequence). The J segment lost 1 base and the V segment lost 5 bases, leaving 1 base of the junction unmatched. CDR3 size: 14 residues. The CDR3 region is CASSDRGQNTEAFF. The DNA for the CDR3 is TGTGCCAGTAGTGACAGGGGGCAGAACACTGAAGCTTTCTTT. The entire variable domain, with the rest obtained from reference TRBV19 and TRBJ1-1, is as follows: DGGITQSPKYLFRKEGQNVTLSCEQNLNHDAMYWYRQDPGQGLRLIYYSQIVNDFQKGDIAEGYSVSREKKESFPLTVTSAQKNPTAFYLCASSDRGQNTEAFFGQGTRLTVV.

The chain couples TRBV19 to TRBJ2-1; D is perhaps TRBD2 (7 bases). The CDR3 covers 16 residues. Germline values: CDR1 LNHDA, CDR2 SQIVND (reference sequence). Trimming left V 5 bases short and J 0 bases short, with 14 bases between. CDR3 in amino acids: CASSLEGGTSYNEQFF. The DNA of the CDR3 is TGTGCCAGTAGTCTGGAGGGGGGGACCTCCTACAATGAGCAGTTCTTC.

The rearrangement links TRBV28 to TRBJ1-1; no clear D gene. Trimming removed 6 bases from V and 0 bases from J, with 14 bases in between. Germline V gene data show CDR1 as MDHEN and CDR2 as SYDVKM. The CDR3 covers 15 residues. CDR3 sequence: CASRKDWYMNTEAFF. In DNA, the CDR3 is TGTGCCAGCAGAAAAGATTGGTACATGAACACTGAAGCTTTCTTT.

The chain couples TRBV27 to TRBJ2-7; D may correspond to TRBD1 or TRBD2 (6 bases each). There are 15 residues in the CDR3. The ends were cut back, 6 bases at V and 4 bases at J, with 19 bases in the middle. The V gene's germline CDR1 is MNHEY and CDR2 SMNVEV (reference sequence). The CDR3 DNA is TGTGCCAGCAGGGAATCTGGGGGGCGGAGATACGAGCAGTACTTC. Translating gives CASRESGGRRYEQYF.

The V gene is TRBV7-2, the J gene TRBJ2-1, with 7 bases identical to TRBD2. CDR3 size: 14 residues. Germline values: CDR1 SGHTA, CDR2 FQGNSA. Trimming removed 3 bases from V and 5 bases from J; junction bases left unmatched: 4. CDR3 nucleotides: TGTGCCAGCAGCTTTGGGAGCGGGAACAATGAGCAGTTCTTC. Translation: CASSFGSGNNEQFF.

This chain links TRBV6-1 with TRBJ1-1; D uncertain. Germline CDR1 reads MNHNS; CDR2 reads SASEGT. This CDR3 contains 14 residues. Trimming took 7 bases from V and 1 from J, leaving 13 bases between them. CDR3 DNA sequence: TGTGCCAGCACCCCTCAACAACAGAACACTGAAGCTTTCTTT. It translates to CASTPQQQNTEAFF.

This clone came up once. CDR3 coding DNA: TGTGCCAGCAGGCTGGGACACACAGTCACAGATACGCAGTATTTT. Translating gives CASRLGHTVTDTQYF. V is TRBV6-1 and J is TRBJ2-3; D might be TRBD1 (6 bases). This CDR3 contains 15 residues. V shed 6 bases and J shed 2 bases, with 15 bases lying between them. Germline V CDR1 and CDR2: MNHNS, SASEGT.

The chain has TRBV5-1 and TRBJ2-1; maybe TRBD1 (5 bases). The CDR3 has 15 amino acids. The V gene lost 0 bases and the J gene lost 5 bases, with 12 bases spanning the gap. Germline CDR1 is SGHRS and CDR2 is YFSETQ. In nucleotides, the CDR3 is TGCGCCAGCAGCTTGGGCCCCTCGACAGACAATGAGCAGTTCTTC. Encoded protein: CASSLGPSTDNEQFF.

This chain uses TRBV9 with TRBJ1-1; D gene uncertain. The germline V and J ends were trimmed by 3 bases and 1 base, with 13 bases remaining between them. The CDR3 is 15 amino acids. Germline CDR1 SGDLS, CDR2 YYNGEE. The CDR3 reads CASSASDGRNTEAFF. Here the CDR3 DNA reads TGTGCCAGCAGCGCTTCGGACGGCAGGAACACTGAAGCTTTCTTT.

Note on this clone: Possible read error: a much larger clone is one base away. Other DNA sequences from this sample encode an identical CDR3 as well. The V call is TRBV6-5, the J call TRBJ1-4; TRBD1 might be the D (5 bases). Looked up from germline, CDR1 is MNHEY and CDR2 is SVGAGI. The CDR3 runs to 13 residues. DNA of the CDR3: TGTGCTAGCAGTAATGACAGTTTAGAAAAACTGTTTTTT. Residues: CASSNDSLEKLFF.

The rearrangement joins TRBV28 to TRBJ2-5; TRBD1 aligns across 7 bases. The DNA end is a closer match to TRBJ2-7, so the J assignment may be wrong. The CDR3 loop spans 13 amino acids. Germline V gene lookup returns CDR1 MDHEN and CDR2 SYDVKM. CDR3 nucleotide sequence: TGTGCCAGCAGTTTACAGGGGGTTTACGAGCAGTACTTC. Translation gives CASSLQGVYEQYF.

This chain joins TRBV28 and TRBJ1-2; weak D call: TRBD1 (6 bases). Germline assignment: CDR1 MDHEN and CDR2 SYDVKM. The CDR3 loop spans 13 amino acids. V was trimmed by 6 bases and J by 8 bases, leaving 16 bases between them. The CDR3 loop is CASRSQGRGGYTF. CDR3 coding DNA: TGTGCCAGCAGGTCACAGGGAAGGGGCGGCTACACCTTC.

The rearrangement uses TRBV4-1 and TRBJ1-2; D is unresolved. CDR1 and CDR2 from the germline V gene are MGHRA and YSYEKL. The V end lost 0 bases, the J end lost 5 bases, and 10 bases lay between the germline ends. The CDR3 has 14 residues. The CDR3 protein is CASSQDGLNYGYTF. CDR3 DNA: TGCGCCAGCAGCCAAGATGGGCTTAATTATGGCTACACCTTC.

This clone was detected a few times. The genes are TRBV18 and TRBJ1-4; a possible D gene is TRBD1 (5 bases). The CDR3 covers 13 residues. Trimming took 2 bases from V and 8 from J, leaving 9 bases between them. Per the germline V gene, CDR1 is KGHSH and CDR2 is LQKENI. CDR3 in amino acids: CASSPVGEEKLFF. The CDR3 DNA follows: TGTGCCAGCTCACCAGTGGGGGAGGAAAAACTGTTTTTT.

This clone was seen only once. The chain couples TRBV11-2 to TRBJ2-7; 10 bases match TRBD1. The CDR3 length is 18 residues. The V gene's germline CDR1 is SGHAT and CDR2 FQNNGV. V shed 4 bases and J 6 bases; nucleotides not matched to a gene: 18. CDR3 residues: CASSWGQGTLASPREQYF. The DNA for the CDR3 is TGTGCCAGCAGCTGGGGACAGGGGACGCTAGCCTCCCCTCGCGAGCAGTACTTC. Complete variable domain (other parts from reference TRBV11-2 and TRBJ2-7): EAGVAQSPRYKIIEKRQSVAFWCNPISGHATLYWYQQILGQGPKLLIQFQNNGVVDDSQLPKDRFSAERLKGVDSTLKIQPAKLEDSAVYLCASSWGQGTLASPREQYFGPGTRLTVT.

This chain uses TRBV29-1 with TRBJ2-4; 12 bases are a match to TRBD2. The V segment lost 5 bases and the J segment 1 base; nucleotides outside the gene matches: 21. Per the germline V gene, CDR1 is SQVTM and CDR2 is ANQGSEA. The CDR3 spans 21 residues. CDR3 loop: CSVPQGSTSGRAGWAKNIQYF. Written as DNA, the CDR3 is TGCAGCGTTCCTCAGGGATCGACTAGCGGGAGAGCCGGGTGGGCCAAAAACATTCAGTACTTC.

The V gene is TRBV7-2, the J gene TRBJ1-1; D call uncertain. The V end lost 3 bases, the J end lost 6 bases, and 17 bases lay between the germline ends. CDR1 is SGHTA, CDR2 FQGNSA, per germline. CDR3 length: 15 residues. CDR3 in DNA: TGTGCCAGCAGCTTGATAGGAGGTTTTCGGGCTGAAGCTTTCTTT. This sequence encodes CASSLIGGFRAEAFF.

CDR3 loop: CASRGGGGRAYEQYF. The CDR3 DNA is TGTGCCAGCCGCGGAGGCGGCGGTAGGGCTTACGAGCAGTACTTC. V usage is TRBV28 and J usage is TRBJ2-7, with a possible D match to TRBD2 (5 bases). V shed 8 bases and J shed 4 bases, with 21 bases lying between them. Germline V gene lookup returns CDR1 MDHEN and CDR2 SYDVKM. CDR3 length: 15 residues.

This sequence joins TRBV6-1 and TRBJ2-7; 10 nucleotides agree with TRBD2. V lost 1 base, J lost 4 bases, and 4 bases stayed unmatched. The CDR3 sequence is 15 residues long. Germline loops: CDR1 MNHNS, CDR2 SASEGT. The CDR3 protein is CASSEGGTSVYEQYF. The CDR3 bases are TGTGCCAGCAGTGAAGGGGGGACTAGCGTGTACGAGCAGTACTTC.

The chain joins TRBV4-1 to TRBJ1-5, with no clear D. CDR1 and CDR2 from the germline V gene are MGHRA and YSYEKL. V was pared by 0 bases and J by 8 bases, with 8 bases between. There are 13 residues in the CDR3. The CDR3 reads CASSQDVWEPQHF. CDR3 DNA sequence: TGCGCCAGCAGCCAAGATGTGTGGGAGCCCCAGCATTTT.

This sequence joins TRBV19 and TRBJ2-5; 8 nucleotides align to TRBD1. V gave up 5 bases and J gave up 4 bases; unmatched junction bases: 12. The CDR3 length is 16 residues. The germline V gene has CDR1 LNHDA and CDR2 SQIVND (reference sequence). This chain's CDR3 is CASSGWTGTLGETQYF. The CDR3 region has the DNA TGTGCCAGTAGTGGCTGGACAGGGACCCTCGGAGAGACCCAGTACTTC.